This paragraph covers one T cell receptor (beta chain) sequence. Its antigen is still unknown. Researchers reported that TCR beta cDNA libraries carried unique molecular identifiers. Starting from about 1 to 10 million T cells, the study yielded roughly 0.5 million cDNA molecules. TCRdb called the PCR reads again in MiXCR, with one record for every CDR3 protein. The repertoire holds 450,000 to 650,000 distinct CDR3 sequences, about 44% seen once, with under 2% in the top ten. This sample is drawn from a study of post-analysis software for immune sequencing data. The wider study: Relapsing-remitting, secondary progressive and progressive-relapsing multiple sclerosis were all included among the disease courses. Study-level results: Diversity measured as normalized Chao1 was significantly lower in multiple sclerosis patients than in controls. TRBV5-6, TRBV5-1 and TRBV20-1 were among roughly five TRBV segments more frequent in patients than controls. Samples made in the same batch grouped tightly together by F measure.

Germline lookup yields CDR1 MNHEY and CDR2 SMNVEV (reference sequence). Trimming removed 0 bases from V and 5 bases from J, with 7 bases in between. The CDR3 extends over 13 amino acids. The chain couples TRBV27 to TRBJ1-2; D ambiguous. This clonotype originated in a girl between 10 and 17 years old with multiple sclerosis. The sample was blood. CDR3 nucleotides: TGTGCCAGCAGTTTATCGTACGGGTATGGCTACACCTTC. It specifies CASSLSYGYGYTF.